This T cell receptor (beta chain) was identified in a study of cytomegalovirus exposure and HLA in healthy donors. Concerning this clone: The antigen remains unidentified.

The primer mix had 60 Vbeta and 13 Jbeta primers. Method: immunoSEQ multiplex PCR; TCRdb's copy keeps in-frame clones and lacks some. The data contain 200,000 to 250,000 clones, approximately 85% of them seen just once; the ten biggest clones take up 0.24%. Study-wide findings and caveats: In a later analysis, more than 15,000 TCR beta sequences were associated with HLA alleles at 0.05 false discovery rate. Earlier analysis yielded a pattern in which most TCR beta V segments were productive about 90% or about 30% of the time.

This CDR3 is built from 16 residues. Germline CDR1 is SGHNT and CDR2 is YENEEA. The V segment lost 5 bases and the J segment 2 bases; nucleotides outside the gene matches: 9. The V gene is TRBV11-3, the J gene TRBJ1-5; 7 bases match TRBD1. The clonotype originates from a girl under 10 years old in good health and CMV-seronegative. The sequenced sample consisted of PBMCs. For the CDR3, the DNA is TGTGCCAGCAGCCCGGGACAGTTCAGGGGCAATCAGCCCCAGCATTTT. It codes for CASSPGQFRGNQPQHF.